This T cell receptor (beta chain) was retrieved from a study of T cell responses to AZD1222 COVID-19 vaccine. The CDR3 loop spans 13 amino acids. CDR1 is SNHLY and CDR2 is FYNNEI in the germline V gene. V dropped 6 bases and J dropped 5 bases, with 8 bases sitting between them. Study-level points and caveats: Just a handful of people given AZD1222 tested seropositive at baseline. With two AZD1222 doses given, Spike-specific TCR breadth and depth both rose. Nearly half of spike-specific TCRs reportedly go after variant regions that carry no mutations.

Some clones are missing from TCRdb's copy, which holds only in-frame ones; the method was immunoSEQ multiplex PCR. This table has 100,000 or so clones, about 90% appearing once. Points on this clone: Its antigen is unidentified.

The chain joins TRBV2 to TRBJ1-6; D uncertain. Sequenced material: peripheral blood, taken 28 days after the second AZD1222 dose. This TCR was sampled from an adult who received the AZD1222 COVID-19 vaccine. The CDR3 DNA reads as TGTGCCAGCAGAGGAACGCATAATTCACCCCTCCACTTT. Encoded protein: CASRGTHNSPLHF.